The present entry profiles one T cell receptor (beta chain) with its context. This specimen comes from a study of blood T cell repertoires in COVID-19. Study-level background: COVID-19 samples collected from the United States, Italy and Spain covered acute and convalescent phases.

Trimming pared 0 bases from V and 5 bases from J, leaving 19 bases between. Germline lookup yields CDR1 LGHNA and CDR2 YSLEER. The CDR3 sequence is 18 residues long. Original processing methods: Nucleated cell counts were estimated from reference gene primer amplification. Assay: immunoSEQ multiplex PCR; the TCRdb copy retains only in-frame clones and omits some. The V and J calls and clone size were taken over from that table, and D and trimming were inferred from the DNA. The table includes about 62,000 clones, around 89% detected once. The receptor comes from a human donor in a cohort sampled during active COVID-19. The chain joins TRBV4-3 to TRBJ1-4; D remains ambiguous. Material: peripheral blood. CDR3 in DNA: TGCGCCAGCAGCCAAGATGGGTTGGGCCGATCCTTCAATGAAAAACTGTTTTTT. Its translation is CASSQDGLGRSFNEKLFF.